This T cell receptor (beta chain) was captured by sequencing in a study of blood T cell repertoires in COVID-19. This clone was found once. Germline assignment: CDR1 SNHLY and CDR2 FYNNEI. The CDR3 runs to 16 residues. The ends lost 4 bases at V and 4 bases at J; junction bases unmatched: 10. The table came from immunoSEQ multiplex PCR; TCRdb's copy has only in-frame clones and leaves some out. The data show about 59,000 clones, roughly 79% seen once. The chain couples TRBV2 to TRBJ2-5, with 9 bases aligning to TRBD2. The receptor was isolated from a man between 60 and 75 years old with acute or convalescent COVID-19. The material sequenced was peripheral blood. CDR3 amino acids: CASSGYTAGGPETQYF. For the CDR3, the DNA is TGTGCCAGCAGTGGCTATACGGCGGGGGGGCCAGAGACCCAGTACTTC.